This TCR beta chain stems from a study of shared clonotypes between healthy human individuals. Study-level background: A couple of female and a few male donors aged 18 to 49 were enrolled. Used for every donor were three CD4 naive, three CD4 memory, two CD8 naive and one CD8 memory plate.

Terminally differentiated effector memory CD45RA+ cells were excluded by CCR7 positive selection of CD45RO-negative cells. All of the donors resided in Nashville, Tennessee, and each was a Caucasian adult. Germline loops: CDR1 LNHDA, CDR2 SQIVND (reference sequence). Germline trimming cut 5 bases from V and 0 bases from J; bases unmatched to any gene: 1. The CDR3 consists of 14 residues. Assay used: immunoSEQ multiplex PCR; TCRdb lists only in-frame clones, some missing. The sample comprises roughly 2.1 million clones, approximately 94% of which are singletons, and roughly 1.8% rests with the top ten. A remark on this clone: This CDR3 is also generated by other DNA sequences in the sample.

This clonotype originated in a man aged 18 to 29 in good health. Some clones in this sample may be carry-over from other donors' samples. The chain has TRBV19 and TRBJ2-1, with TRBD2 matching over 7 bases. Sequencing used naive CD8+ T cells from PBMCs. The chain's CDR3 is CASSPSGSYNEQFF. In DNA form, the CDR3 reads TGTGCCAGTAGTCCTAGCGGCTCCTACAATGAGCAGTTCTTC.